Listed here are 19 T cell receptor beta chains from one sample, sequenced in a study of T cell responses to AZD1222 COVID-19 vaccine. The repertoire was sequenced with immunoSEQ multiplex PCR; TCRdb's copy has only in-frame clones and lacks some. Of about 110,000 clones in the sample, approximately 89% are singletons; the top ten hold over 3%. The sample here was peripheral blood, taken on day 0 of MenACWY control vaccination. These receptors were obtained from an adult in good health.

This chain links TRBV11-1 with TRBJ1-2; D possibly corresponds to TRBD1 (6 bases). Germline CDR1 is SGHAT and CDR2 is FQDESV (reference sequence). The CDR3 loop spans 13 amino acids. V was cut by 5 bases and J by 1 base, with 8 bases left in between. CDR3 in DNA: TGTGCCAGCAGCCTGGACAGTAACTATGGCTACACCTTC. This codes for CASSLDSNYGYTF.

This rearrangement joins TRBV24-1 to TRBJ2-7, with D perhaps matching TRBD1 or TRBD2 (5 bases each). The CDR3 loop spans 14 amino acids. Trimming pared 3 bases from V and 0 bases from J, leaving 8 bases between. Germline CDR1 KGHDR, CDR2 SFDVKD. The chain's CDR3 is CATSDGGSSYEQYF. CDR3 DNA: TGTGCCACCAGTGATGGGGGAAGCTCCTACGAGCAGTACTTC.

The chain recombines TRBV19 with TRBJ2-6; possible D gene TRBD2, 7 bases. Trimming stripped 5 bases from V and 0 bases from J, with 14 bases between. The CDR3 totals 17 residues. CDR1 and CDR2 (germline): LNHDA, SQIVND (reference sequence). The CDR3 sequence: CASSYGGRFSGANVLTF. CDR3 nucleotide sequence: TGTGCCAGTAGTTACGGGGGGCGATTCTCTGGGGCCAACGTCCTGACTTTC.

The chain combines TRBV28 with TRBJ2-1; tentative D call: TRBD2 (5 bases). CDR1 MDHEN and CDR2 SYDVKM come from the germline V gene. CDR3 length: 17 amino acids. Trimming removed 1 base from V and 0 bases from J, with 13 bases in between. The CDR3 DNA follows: TGTGCCAGCAGTTTATTAGGCGGGTCCCACTCCTACAATGAGCAGTTCTTC. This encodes CASSLLGGSHSYNEQFF. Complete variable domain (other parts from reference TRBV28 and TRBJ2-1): DVKVTQSSRYLVKRTGEKVFLECVQDMDHENMFWYRQDPGLGLRLIYFSYDVKMKEKGDIPEGYSVSREKKERFSLILESASTNQTSMYLCASSLLGGSHSYNEQFFGPGTRLTVL.

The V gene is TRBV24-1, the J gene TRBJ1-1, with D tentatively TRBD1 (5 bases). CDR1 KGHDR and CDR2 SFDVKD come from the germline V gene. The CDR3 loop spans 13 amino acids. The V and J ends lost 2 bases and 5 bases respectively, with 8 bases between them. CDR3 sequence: CATSDWGETEAFF. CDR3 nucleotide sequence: TGTGCCACCAGTGATTGGGGGGAAACTGAAGCTTTCTTT.

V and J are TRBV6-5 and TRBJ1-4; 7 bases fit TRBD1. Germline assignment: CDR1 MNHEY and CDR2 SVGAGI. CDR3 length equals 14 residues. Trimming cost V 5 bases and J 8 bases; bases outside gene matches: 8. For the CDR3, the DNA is TGTGCCAGCAGTCCGCGACAGGGTAACGAAAAACTGTTTTTT. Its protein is CASSPRQGNEKLFF.

CDR3 in amino acids: CSVDLGAGGPDTQYF. Here the CDR3 DNA reads TGCAGCGTTGACCTGGGAGCGGGGGGGCCAGATACGCAGTATTTT. The genes are TRBV29-1 and TRBJ2-3, with TRBD2 matching over 10 bases. From germline, CDR1 is SQVTM and CDR2 ANQGSEA. The CDR3 totals 15 residues. V lost 3 bases to trimming and J lost 4 bases; unmatched junction nucleotides: 7.

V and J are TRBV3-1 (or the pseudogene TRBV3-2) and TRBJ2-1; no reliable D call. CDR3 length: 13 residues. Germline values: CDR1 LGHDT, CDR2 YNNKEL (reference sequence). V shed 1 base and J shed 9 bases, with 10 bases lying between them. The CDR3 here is CASSQVTTGEQFF. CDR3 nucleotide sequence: TGTGCCAGCAGCCAAGTGACCACGGGTGAGCAGTTCTTC.

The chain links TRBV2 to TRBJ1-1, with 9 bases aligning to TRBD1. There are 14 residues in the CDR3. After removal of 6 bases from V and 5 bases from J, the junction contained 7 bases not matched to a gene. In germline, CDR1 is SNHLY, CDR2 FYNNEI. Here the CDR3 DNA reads TGTGCCAGCAGCACGGGACAGGGAAGAACTGAAGCTTTCTTT. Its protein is CASSTGQGRTEAFF.

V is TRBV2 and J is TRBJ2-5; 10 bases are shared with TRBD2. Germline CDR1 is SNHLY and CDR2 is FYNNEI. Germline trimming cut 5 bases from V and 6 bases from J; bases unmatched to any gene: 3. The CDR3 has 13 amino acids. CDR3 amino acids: CASSSGGAKTQYF. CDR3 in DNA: TGTGCCAGCAGTAGCGGGGGGGCGAAGACCCAGTACTTC. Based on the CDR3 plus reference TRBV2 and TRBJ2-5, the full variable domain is EPEVTQTPSHQVTQMGQEVILRCVPISNHLYFYWYRQILGQKVEFLVSFYNNEISEKSEIFDDQFSVERPDGSNFTLKIRSTKLEDSAMYFCASSSGGAKTQYFGPGTRLLVL.

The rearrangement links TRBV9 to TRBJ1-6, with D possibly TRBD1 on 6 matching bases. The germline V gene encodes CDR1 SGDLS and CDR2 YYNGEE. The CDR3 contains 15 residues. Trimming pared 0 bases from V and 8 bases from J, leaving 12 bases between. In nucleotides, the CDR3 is TGTGCCAGCAGCGTAGCTGGGGACACCTATTCACCCCTCCACTTT. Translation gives CASSVAGDTYSPLHF.

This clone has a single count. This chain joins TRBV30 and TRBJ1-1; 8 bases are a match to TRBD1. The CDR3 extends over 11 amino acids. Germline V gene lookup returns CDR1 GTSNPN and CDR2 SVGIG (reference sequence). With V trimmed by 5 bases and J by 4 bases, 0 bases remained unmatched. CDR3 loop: CAWGTGTEAFF. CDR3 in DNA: TGTGCCTGGGGGACAGGCACTGAAGCTTTCTTT.

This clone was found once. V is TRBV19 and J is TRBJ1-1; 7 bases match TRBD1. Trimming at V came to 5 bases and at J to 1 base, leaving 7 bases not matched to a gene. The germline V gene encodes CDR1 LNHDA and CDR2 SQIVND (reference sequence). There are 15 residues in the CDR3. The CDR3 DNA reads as TGTGCCAGTAGTCTCTGGACAGGACCGAACACTGAAGCTTTCTTT. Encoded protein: CASSLWTGPNTEAFF. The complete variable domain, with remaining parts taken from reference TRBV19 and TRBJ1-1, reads DGGITQSPKYLFRKEGQNVTLSCEQNLNHDAMYWYRQDPGQGLRLIYYSQIVNDFQKGDIAEGYSVSREKKESFPLTVTSAQKNPTAFYLCASSLWTGPNTEAFFGQGTRLTVV.

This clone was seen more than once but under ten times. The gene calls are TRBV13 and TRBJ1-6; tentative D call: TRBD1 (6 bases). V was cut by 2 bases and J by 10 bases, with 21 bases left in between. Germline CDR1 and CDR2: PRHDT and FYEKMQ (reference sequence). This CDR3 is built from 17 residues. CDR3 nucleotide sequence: TGTGCCAGCAGCTTATGGTTCTGGGGGGCTCTGAGATCACCCCTCCACTTT. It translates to CASSLWFWGALRSPLHF.

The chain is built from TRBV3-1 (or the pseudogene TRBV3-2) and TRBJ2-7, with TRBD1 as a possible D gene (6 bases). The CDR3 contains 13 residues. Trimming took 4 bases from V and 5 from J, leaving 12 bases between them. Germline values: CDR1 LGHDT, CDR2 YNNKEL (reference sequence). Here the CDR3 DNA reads TGTGCCAGCAGCCTCGTCGGGGACAACGAGCAGTACTTC. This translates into CASSLVGDNEQYF.

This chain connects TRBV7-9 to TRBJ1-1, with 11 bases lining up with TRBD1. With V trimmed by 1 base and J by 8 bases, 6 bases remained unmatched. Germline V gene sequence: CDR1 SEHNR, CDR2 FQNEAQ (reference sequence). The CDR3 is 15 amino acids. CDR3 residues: CASSLGGQGAREAFF. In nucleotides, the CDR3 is TGTGCCAGCAGCTTAGGCGGACAGGGGGCAAGGGAAGCTTTCTTT.

The DNA of the CDR3 is TGTGCCAGCAGTTACGGGGACGGAGCATATCAGCCCCAGCATTTT. Amino acids: CASSYGDGAYQPQHF. This chain joins TRBV6-2 or TRBV6-3 and TRBJ1-5; possibly TRBD1 for D (5 bases). CDR1 MNHEY and CDR2 SVGEGT come from the germline V gene. The CDR3 covers 15 residues. The ends were cut back, 2 bases at V and 5 bases at J, with 13 bases in the middle.

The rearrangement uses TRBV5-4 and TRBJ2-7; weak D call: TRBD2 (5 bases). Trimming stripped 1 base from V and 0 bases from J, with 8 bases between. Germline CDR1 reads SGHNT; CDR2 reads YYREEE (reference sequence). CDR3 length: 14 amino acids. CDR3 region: CASSLSGSSYEQYF. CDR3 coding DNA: TGTGCCAGCAGCTTGTCGGGGAGCTCCTACGAGCAGTACTTC.

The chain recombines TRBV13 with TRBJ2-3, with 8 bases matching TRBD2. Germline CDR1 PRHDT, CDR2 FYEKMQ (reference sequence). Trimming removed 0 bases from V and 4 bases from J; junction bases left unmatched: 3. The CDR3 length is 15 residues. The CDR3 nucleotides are TGTGCCAGCAGCTTAGGCGGGGGGGCGGCAGATACGCAGTATTTT. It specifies CASSLGGGAADTQYF.